Listed below are T cell receptor beta chains from one sample, sequenced in a study of tumor and adjacent non-tumor tissue in lung cancer. TCRdb redid the calling of the multiplex PCR reads with MiXCR, one entry per CDR3 protein. The repertoire holds around 120,000 distinct CDR3 sequences, with about 66% as singletons. Sequenced input: lung tumor tissue. The source is a man under 40 with non-small cell lung cancer. The CDR3 runs from the conserved cysteine through the conserved F or W.

v_call,j_call,cdr3_aa
TRBV11-1,TRBJ2-1,CASRTHGPLFF
TRBV5-1,TRBJ2-7,CASSLNRYEQYF
TRBV4-1,TRBJ1-2,CAMSHGRDSFGYGYTF
TRBV19,TRBJ1-1,CASSLDLENTEAFF
TRBV11-2,TRBJ2-1,CASSAELRVNNELFF
TRBV4-1,TRBJ1-2,CASRQGRGYGYTF
TRBV29-1,TRBJ2-1,CGVASQGARNEEFF
TRBV4-2,TRBJ2-7,CASSLETSAYEQYF
TRBV28,TRBJ2-1,CASSPPITEKSSYNEQFF
TRBV6-4,TRBJ1-1,CATRRDQLNTEAFF
TRBV6-2/TRBV6-3,TRBJ2-6,CVSCSRSSGANVLTF